Below, 20 T cell receptor beta chains from the same sample are listed, as sequenced in a study of CD8 T cells in ankylosing spondylitis (TCRdb year 2017). The library was made by 5' RACE. Sequencing took place on an Illumina HiSeq 2500. The raw public data were reprocessed by TCRdb itself: fastp quality trimming at Q25, MiXCR clonotype calling, in-frame beta chains only. Rows merge per CDR3 protein into single entries with the most common DNA and genes. This sample has about 340,000 distinct CDR3 sequences in its table, and roughly 14% of those were observed once. The ten largest clones represent approximately 1% of the sample. The sample was blood, either unsorted or a sorted T cell fraction (not recorded which). The receptors were sampled from a male donor with ankylosing spondylitis or in good health (not recorded which).

The chain is built from TRBV29-1 and TRBJ2-1, with D perhaps matching TRBD1 (6 bases). The germline gives CDR1 SQVTM, CDR2 ANQGSEA. V dropped 6 bases and J dropped 10 bases, with 22 bases sitting between them. There are 14 residues in the CDR3. This chain's CDR3 is CSVLRQGPKGEQFF. CDR3 DNA: TGCAGCGTACTACGGCAGGGGCCTAAGGGGGAGCAGTTCTTC.

This clonotype appeared a few times. The rearrangement uses TRBV4-1 and TRBJ2-3; tentatively, D is TRBD2 (6 bases). Germline V gives CDR1 MGHRA, CDR2 YSYEKL. V lost 5 bases and J 5 bases, leaving 20 bases between the germline ends. The CDR3 is 16 amino acids. CDR3 protein: CASSRRDFSGEDTQYF. CDR3 in DNA: TGCGCCAGCAGCAGACGGGACTTCTCCGGGGAAGATACGCAGTATTTT.

The chain carries TRBV12-3 or TRBV12-4 and TRBJ1-5; TRBD1 might be the D (5 bases). The CDR3 contains 15 residues. Trimming took 7 bases from V and 2 from J, leaving 15 bases between them. CDR3 bases: TGTGCCAGCAAAATCCCAGGGCGCGGCAATCAGCCCCAGCATTTT. The encoded protein is CASKIPGRGNQPQHF.

V gene TRBV30 combines with J gene TRBJ1-2; unclear D gene. This CDR3 contains 11 residues. V shed 5 bases and J shed 4 bases, with 8 bases lying between them. Germline CDR1 GTSNPN, CDR2 SVGIG (reference sequence). CDR3 protein: CAWEQGYGYTF. In DNA form, the CDR3 reads TGTGCCTGGGAACAAGGCTATGGCTACACCTTC.

This clonotype was picked up a small number of times. The CDR3 DNA reads TGTGCCAGCAGCTTAGCGGGGAGGGTTACTGAAGCTTTCTTT. Amino acids: CASSLAGRVTEAFF. This sequence joins TRBV7-2 and TRBJ1-1, with unresolved D. This CDR3 contains 14 residues. Trimming shortened V by 0 bases and J by 5 bases, and 10 bases separated the two germline ends. The germline V gene encodes CDR1 SGHTA and CDR2 FQGNSA.

This clonotype was seen a handful of times. The rearrangement links TRBV5-1 to TRBJ1-5, with a tentative D call TRBD1 (5 bases). V gave up 5 bases and J gave up 0 bases, with 12 bases separating them. Germline CDR1 reads SGHRS; CDR2 reads YFSETQ. This CDR3 is built from 15 residues. The CDR3 sequence: CASSVSGDSNQPQHF. In DNA form, the CDR3 reads TGCGCCAGCAGTGTCTCGGGGGATAGCAATCAGCCCCAGCATTTT.

The chain has TRBV19 and TRBJ2-7; D possibly matches TRBD1 or TRBD2 (5 bases each). Trimming stripped 5 bases from V and 5 bases from J, with 16 bases between. This CDR3 region has 14 residues. The V gene's germline CDR1 is LNHDA and CDR2 SQIVND (reference sequence). The CDR3 reads CASSLNGRDHEQYF. The CDR3 DNA follows: TGTGCCAGTAGTCTAAACGGCAGGGACCACGAGCAGTACTTC.

In its sample, this clonotype was seen a few times. The chain links TRBV20-1 to TRBJ2-1, with no clear D. V was cut by 0 bases and J by 3 bases, with 12 bases left in between. This CDR3 has 15 amino acids. The V gene's germline CDR1 is DFQATT and CDR2 SNEGSKA (reference sequence). CDR3 in amino acids: CSAREFLGYYNEQFF. CDR3 coding DNA: TGCAGTGCTAGAGAGTTTTTGGGTTACTACAATGAGCAGTTCTTC.

This clonotype was found a few times. The chain employs TRBV28 and TRBJ2-1, with 10 bases lining up with TRBD2. The CDR3 consists of 15 residues. V shed 2 bases, J shed 8 bases, and the junction held 6 bases outside the gene matches. Germline V gene lookup returns CDR1 MDHEN and CDR2 SYDVKM. The CDR3 DNA is TGTGCCAGCAGTTTAGGGACTAGCGTTAATTATGAGCAGTTCTTC. It translates to CASSLGTSVNYEQFF.

The chain carries TRBV27 and TRBJ1-1; tentative D call: TRBD1 (5 bases). The V end lost 4 bases, the J end lost 6 bases, and 12 bases lay between the germline ends. The CDR3 consists of 13 residues. Germline V gene lookup returns CDR1 MNHEY and CDR2 SMNVEV (reference sequence). In DNA form, the CDR3 reads TGTGCCAGCAGTTCTTTAGGGGAGTCTGAAGCTTTCTTT. Its translation: CASSSLGESEAFF.

This rearrangement joins TRBV11-2 to TRBJ1-1; a possible D gene is TRBD1 (5 bases). Trimming pared 5 bases from V and 0 bases from J, leaving 13 bases between. Germline-derived CDR1 and CDR2 are SGHAT and FQNNGV. This CDR3 has 15 residues. The CDR3 coding sequence is TGTGCCAGCAGCCCGACGACAGCTATGAACACTGAAGCTTTCTTT. This sequence encodes CASSPTTAMNTEAFF. Together with reference TRBV11-2 and TRBJ1-1, the CDR3 gives the full variable domain: EAGVAQSPRYKIIEKRQSVAFWCNPISGHATLYWYQQILGQGPKLLIQFQNNGVVDDSQLPKDRFSAERLKGVDSTLKIQPAKLEDSAVYLCASSPTTAMNTEAFFGQGTRLTVV.

This clonotype has more than one count but fewer than ten. This chain joins TRBV5-1 and TRBJ1-5; TRBD1 might be the D (6 bases). The CDR3 spans 15 residues. Trimming took off 5 bases at V and 3 bases at J, with 15 bases between the two ends. CDR1 and CDR2 from the germline V gene are SGHRS and YFSETQ. In nucleotides, the CDR3 is TGCGCCAGCAGTAGGGGGGACACCCTCAATCAGCCCCAGCATTTT. Residues: CASSRGDTLNQPQHF.

This clonotype was detected ten times or more. The V gene is TRBV3-1, the J gene TRBJ2-7; no clear D gene. CDR3 length equals 15 residues. Germline CDR1 reads LGHDT; CDR2 reads YNNKEL (reference sequence). V shed 1 base and J shed 0 bases, with 10 bases lying between them. CDR3 in DNA: TGTGCCAGCAGCCAAGCCCTCTACCCCTCCTACGAGCAGTACTTC. Protein product: CASSQALYPSYEQYF.

This clonotype showed up just a few times. The chain couples TRBV12-3 or TRBV12-4 to TRBJ1-5; TRBD1 might be the D (6 bases). Trimming took 3 bases from V and 7 from J, leaving 10 bases between them. The CDR3 runs to 13 residues. CDR3 sequence reads: CASSFGQRQPQHF. In nucleotides, the CDR3 is TGTGCCAGCAGTTTTGGACAGCGGCAGCCCCAGCATTTT.

This clonotype was counted between two and nine times. This chain joins TRBV19 and TRBJ2-1; 8 bases are shared with TRBD1. The CDR3 is 16 amino acids. Germline CDR1 LNHDA, CDR2 SQIVND (reference sequence). Trimming at V came to 3 bases and at J to 7 bases, leaving 11 bases not matched to a gene. The CDR3 DNA reads as TGTGCCAGTAGTATGAGATTCCCCAGACAGGGGAATGAGCAGTTCTTC. Protein: CASSMRFPRQGNEQFF. The variable domain in full, completed from reference TRBV19 and TRBJ2-1, reads DGGITQSPKYLFRKEGQNVTLSCEQNLNHDAMYWYRQDPGQGLRLIYYSQIVNDFQKGDIAEGYSVSREKKESFPLTVTSAQKNPTAFYLCASSMRFPRQGNEQFFGPGTRLTVL.

The chain joins TRBV5-1 to TRBJ2-4; 8 positions match TRBD1. CDR3 size: 16 residues. CDR1 SGHRS and CDR2 YFSETQ come from the germline V gene. Germline trimming cut 2 bases from V and 6 bases from J; bases unmatched to any gene: 10. The CDR3 loop reads CASSLGGPGQANIQYF. DNA for the CDR3: TGCGCCAGCAGCTTAGGAGGCCCGGGACAGGCAAACATTCAGTACTTC. The full variable domain, rest sourced from reference TRBV5-1 and TRBJ2-4, is KAGVTQTPRYLIKTRGQQVTLSCSPISGHRSVSWYQQTPGQGLQFLFEYFSETQRNKGNFPGRFSGRQFSNSRSEMNVSTLELGDSALYLCASSLGGPGQANIQYFGAGTRLSVL.

This clonotype was recorded a few times. The chain employs TRBV4-1 and TRBJ2-2; no definite D call. With 0 bases removed from V and 5 bases from J, the gap between germline ends came to 16 bases. Germline assignment: CDR1 MGHRA and CDR2 YSYEKL. CDR3 length: 17 amino acids. The CDR3 bases are TGCGCCAGCAGCCAAGATCGACCACCCTCGAGGACCGGGGAGCTGTTTTTT. Translation: CASSQDRPPSRTGELFF.

There are many counts of this clonotype. V gene TRBV12-3 or TRBV12-4 combines with J gene TRBJ2-4; D call uncertain. V lost 1 base and J lost 1, with 5 bases in between. The CDR3 is 14 residues long. CDR3 protein: CASSLVPAKNIQYF. For the CDR3, the DNA is TGTGCCAGCAGTTTAGTACCCGCCAAAAACATTCAGTACTTC.

This clonotype was seen a handful of times. This chain links TRBV29-1 with TRBJ2-7; D gene uncertain. Trimming removed 5 bases from V and 2 bases from J, with 10 bases in between. Germline CDR1 SQVTM, CDR2 ANQGSEA. CDR3 length equals 12 residues. Here the CDR3 reads CSVQGGTYEQYF. The CDR3 DNA follows: TGCAGCGTTCAAGGTGGAACCTACGAGCAGTACTTC.

V usage is TRBV2 and J usage is TRBJ1-4; D call uncertain. Per the germline V gene, CDR1 is SNHLY and CDR2 is FYNNEI. Between the trimmed V and J ends, which lost 7 bases and 0 bases, there was a span of 9 bases. The CDR3 consists of 14 residues. This CDR3 reads CASKLDTTNEKLFF. The CDR3 coding sequence is TGTGCCAGCAAGTTGGATACAACTAATGAAAAACTGTTTTTT.